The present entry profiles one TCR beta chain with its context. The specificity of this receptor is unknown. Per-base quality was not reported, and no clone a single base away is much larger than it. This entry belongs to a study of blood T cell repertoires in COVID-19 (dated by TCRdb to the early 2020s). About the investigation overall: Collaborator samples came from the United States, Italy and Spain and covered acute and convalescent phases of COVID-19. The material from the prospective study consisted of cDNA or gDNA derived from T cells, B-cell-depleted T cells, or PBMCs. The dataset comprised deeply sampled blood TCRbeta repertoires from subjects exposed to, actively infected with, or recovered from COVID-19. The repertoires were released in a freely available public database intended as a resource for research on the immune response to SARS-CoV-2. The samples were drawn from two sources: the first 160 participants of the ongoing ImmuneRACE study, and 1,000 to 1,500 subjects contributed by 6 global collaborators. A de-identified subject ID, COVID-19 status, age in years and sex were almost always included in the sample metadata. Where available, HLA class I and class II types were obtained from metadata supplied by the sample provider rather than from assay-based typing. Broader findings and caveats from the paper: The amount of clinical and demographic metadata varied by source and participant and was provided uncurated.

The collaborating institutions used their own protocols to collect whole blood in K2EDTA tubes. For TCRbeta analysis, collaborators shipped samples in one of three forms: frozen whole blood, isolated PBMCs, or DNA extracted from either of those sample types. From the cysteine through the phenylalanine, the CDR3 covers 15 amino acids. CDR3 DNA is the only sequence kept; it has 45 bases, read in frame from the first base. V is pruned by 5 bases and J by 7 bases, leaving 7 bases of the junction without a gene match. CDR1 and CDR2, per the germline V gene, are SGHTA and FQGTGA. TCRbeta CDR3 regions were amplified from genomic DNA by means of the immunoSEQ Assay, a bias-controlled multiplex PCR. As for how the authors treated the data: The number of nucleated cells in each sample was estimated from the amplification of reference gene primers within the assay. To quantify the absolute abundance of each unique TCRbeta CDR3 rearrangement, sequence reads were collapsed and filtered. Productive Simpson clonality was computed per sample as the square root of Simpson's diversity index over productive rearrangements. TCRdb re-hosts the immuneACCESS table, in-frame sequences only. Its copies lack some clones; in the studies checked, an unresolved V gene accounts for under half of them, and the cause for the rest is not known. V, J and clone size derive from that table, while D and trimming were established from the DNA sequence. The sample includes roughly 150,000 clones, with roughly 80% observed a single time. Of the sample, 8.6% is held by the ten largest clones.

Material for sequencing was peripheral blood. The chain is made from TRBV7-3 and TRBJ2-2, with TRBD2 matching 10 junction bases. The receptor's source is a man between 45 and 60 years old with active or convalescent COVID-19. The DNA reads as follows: TGTGCCAGCAGCCGACTAGCGGGTGGGGGCGGGGAGCTGTTTTTT. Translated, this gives CASSRLAGGGGELFF.